This TCR beta chain was recorded in a study of OX40 agonist ivuxolimab in advanced cancers. Study at large: Under the entry rules, prior anti-PD-1, anti-PD-L1 or anti-CTLA-4 therapy was allowed, and more than 35% had some. Study findings and constraints: At 0.1 to 3.0 mg/kg, clonal expansion of CD4+ and CD8+ blood T cells had occurred by week 6.

Germline V gene sequence: CDR1 SEHNR, CDR2 FQNEAQ (reference sequence). This CDR3 region has 17 residues. The V and J ends lost 4 bases and 8 bases, in that order; junction bases with no gene match: 9. Some clones are missing from TCRdb's copy, which holds only in-frame ones; the method was immunoSEQ multiplex PCR. The sample carries 96,000 or so clones, roughly 87% recorded once. Notes on this clone: Antigen: not known.

A history of autoimmune disease or systemic immunosuppression excluded patients. This TCR was sampled from an adult with an advanced solid tumor such as melanoma, head and neck, liver or kidney cancer. The V call is TRBV7-9, the J call TRBJ2-1; 15 positions match TRBD2. Sequences were derived from CD4+ or CD8+ T cells sorted from blood, sampled in a trial of the OX40 agonist ivuxolimab. CDR3 sequence reads: CASSSRTSGREGYEQFF. DNA for the CDR3: TGTGCCAGCAGCTCAAGGACTAGCGGGAGGGAGGGCTATGAGCAGTTCTTC.